These T cell receptor beta chains were read from a single sample in a study of Ad26.COV2.S vaccination and SARS-CoV-2 variants. Some clones are missing from TCRdb's copy, which holds only in-frame ones; the method was immunoSEQ multiplex PCR. This table has roughly 92,000 clones, approximately 77% appearing once. The starting material was peripheral blood, obtained after recovery from COVID-19. All receptors come from a human donor who had recovered from COVID-19. Both conserved end residues are part of each CDR3.

v_call: TRBV7-8
j_call: TRBJ2-2
cdr3_aa: CASSLRPTNTGELFF

v_call: TRBV15
j_call: TRBJ1-6
cdr3_aa: CATSRDGDIRDSPLHF

v_call: TRBV2
j_call: TRBJ1-2
cdr3_aa: CASLGTGGLSGYTF

v_call: TRBV12-3/TRBV12-4
j_call: TRBJ1-5
cdr3_aa: CASSFGVQPQHF

v_call: TRBV4-2
j_call: TRBJ2-1
cdr3_aa: CASSQDPRSSRPYNEQFF

v_call: TRBV7-8
j_call: TRBJ2-1
cdr3_aa: CASRPRIGVHEQFF

v_call: TRBV7-8
j_call: TRBJ2-7
cdr3_aa: CASSPSSYEQYF

v_call: TRBV14
j_call: TRBJ2-1
cdr3_aa: CASSQRGASGVYNEQFF

v_call: TRBV5-1
j_call: TRBJ2-7
cdr3_aa: CASSSGLAGLRDEQYF

v_call: TRBV9
j_call: TRBJ2-3
cdr3_aa: CASSQTGGGDTQYF

v_call: TRBV20-1
j_call: TRBJ1-1
cdr3_aa: CSASGRGRDTEAFF

v_call: TRBV11-2
j_call: TRBJ2-1
cdr3_aa: CASSRGQGIGEQFF

v_call: TRBV28
j_call: TRBJ2-2
cdr3_aa: CASTVDLNTGELFF

v_call: TRBV19
j_call: TRBJ2-7
cdr3_aa: CASSEVPGGQTKTYEQYF

v_call: TRBV7-8
j_call: TRBJ2-3
cdr3_aa: CASSKGLAGTSTDTQYF

v_call: TRBV6-1
j_call: TRBJ2-1
cdr3_aa: CASSEGQAHNEQFF

v_call: TRBV6-5
j_call: TRBJ2-5
cdr3_aa: CASSYVGGPHQETQYF

v_call: TRBV5-4
j_call: TRBJ2-2
cdr3_aa: CASSLFTGELFF

v_call: TRBV19
j_call: TRBJ2-4
cdr3_aa: CASSPTGQLAKNIQYF

v_call: TRBV5-1
j_call: TRBJ2-5
cdr3_aa: CASSSDRRGGKTQYF

v_call: TRBV7-6
j_call: TRBJ1-1
cdr3_aa: CASSLVEDSDGEAFF

v_call: TRBV24-1
j_call: TRBJ2-3
cdr3_aa: CATSESRQSRTDTQYF

v_call: TRBV7-2
j_call: TRBJ2-3
cdr3_aa: CASSLFAGVEDTQYF

v_call: TRBV6-2/TRBV6-3
j_call: TRBJ2-2
cdr3_aa: CASSRRLAGTGELFF

v_call: TRBV4-3
j_call: TRBJ2-1
cdr3_aa: CASRRALGGYNEQFF

v_call: TRBV4-1
j_call: TRBJ1-2
cdr3_aa: CASSQKTGLYGYTF

v_call: TRBV7-3
j_call: TRBJ1-2
cdr3_aa: CASSEGQGLGYGYTF

v_call: TRBV7-9
j_call: TRBJ2-5
cdr3_aa: CASDYPGRTETQYF

v_call: TRBV19
j_call: TRBJ2-7
cdr3_aa: CATLRRVVSYEQYF

v_call: TRBV6-5
j_call: TRBJ2-4
cdr3_aa: CASSRQSQGSIQYF

v_call: TRBV21-1
j_call: TRBJ2-7
cdr3_aa: CASSPHSPGTGAYEQYF

v_call: TRBV28
j_call: TRBJ1-2
cdr3_aa: CASSPDSYGYTF

v_call: TRBV21-1
j_call: TRBJ2-7
cdr3_aa: CARPPAATGLLYEQYF

v_call: TRBV5-8
j_call: TRBJ2-7
cdr3_aa: CASSLRGAGDYEQYF

v_call: TRBV29-1
j_call: TRBJ2-5
cdr3_aa: CSVILSKEIQETQYF

v_call: TRBV28
j_call: TRBJ2-7
cdr3_aa: CASGKTSGSYEQYF

v_call: TRBV28
j_call: TRBJ1-1
cdr3_aa: CASSPTTGLNTEAFF

v_call: TRBV9
j_call: TRBJ2-5
cdr3_aa: CASSTPKGVAGQETQYF

v_call: TRBV7-9
j_call: TRBJ1-1
cdr3_aa: CAEGLSALNTEAFF

v_call: TRBV5-4
j_call: TRBJ2-5
cdr3_aa: CASSLGQGRETQYF

v_call: TRBV9
j_call: TRBJ2-7
cdr3_aa: CASSVETSGGGEQYF

v_call: TRBV5-5
j_call: TRBJ2-7
cdr3_aa: CASSPGIAGGRYEQYF

v_call: TRBV5-8
j_call: TRBJ2-5
cdr3_aa: CASSLGLAGNLRETQYF

v_call: TRBV28
j_call: TRBJ2-7
cdr3_aa: CASSREGRDRVIYEQYF

v_call: TRBV6-1
j_call: TRBJ2-7
cdr3_aa: CASSALTSGFSYEQYF

v_call: TRBV24-1
j_call: TRBJ1-2
cdr3_aa: CATSDRRYGYTF

v_call: TRBV2
j_call: TRBJ2-2
cdr3_aa: CASSGGQVGELFF

v_call: TRBV28
j_call: TRBJ2-7
cdr3_aa: CASSRGGSNYEQYF

v_call: TRBV7-2
j_call: TRBJ2-7
cdr3_aa: CASSLGGLLEQYF

v_call: TRBV6-5
j_call: TRBJ1-2
cdr3_aa: CASTQGFGGYTF

v_call: TRBV5-5
j_call: TRBJ1-2
cdr3_aa: CASSSGTGTRYTF

v_call: TRBV12-3/TRBV12-4
j_call: TRBJ2-3
cdr3_aa: CASSFGGTDTQYF

v_call: TRBV7-2
j_call: TRBJ2-7
cdr3_aa: CASSSVSGALPEQYF

v_call: TRBV13
j_call: TRBJ2-1
cdr3_aa: CASSQTSGSLQVQFF

v_call: TRBV19
j_call: TRBJ2-7
cdr3_aa: CASSITSNEQYF

v_call: TRBV3-1/TRBV3-2
j_call: TRBJ2-2
cdr3_aa: CASSQVLGSRNTGELFF

v_call: TRBV5-8
j_call: TRBJ2-4
cdr3_aa: CAIDALKAAKNIQYF

v_call: TRBV6-5
j_call: TRBJ1-3
cdr3_aa: CASRQIGGGNTIYF

v_call: TRBV4-3
j_call: TRBJ2-3
cdr3_aa: CASSQVPSGDTQYF